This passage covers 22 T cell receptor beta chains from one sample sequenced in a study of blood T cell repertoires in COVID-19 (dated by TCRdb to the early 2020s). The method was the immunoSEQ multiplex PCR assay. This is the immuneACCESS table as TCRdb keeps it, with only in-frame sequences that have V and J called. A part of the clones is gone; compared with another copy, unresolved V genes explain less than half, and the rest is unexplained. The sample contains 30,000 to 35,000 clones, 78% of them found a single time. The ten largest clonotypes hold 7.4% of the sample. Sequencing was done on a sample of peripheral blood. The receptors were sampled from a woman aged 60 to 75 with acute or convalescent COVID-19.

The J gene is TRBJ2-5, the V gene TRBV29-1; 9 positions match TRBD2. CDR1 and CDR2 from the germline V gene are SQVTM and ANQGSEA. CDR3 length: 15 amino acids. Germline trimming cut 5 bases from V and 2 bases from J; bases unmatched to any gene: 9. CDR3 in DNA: TGCAGCGTTAGAGGGATAGCGGGGGCACAAGAGACCCAGTACTTC. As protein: CSVRGIAGAQETQYF.

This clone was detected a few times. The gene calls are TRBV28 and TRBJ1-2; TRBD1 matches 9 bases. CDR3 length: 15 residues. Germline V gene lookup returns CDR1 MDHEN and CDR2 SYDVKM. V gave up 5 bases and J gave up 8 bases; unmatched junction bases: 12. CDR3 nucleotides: TGTGCCAGCAGTAGCACAGGGGGCGGTGTAAAGGGCTACACCTTC. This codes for CASSSTGGGVKGYTF.

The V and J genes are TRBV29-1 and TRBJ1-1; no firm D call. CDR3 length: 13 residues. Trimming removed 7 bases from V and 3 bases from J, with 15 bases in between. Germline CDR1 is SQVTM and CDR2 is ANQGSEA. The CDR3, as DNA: TGCAGCGCTACCCGCGTACTGGACACTGAAGCTTTCTTT. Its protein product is CSATRVLDTEAFF.

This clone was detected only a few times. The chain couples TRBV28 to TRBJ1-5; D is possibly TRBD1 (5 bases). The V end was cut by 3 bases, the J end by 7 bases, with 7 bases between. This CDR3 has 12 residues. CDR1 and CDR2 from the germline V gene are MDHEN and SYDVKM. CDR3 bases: TGTGCCAGCAGTTTTCGGGGGCAGCCCCAGCATTTT. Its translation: CASSFRGQPQHF.

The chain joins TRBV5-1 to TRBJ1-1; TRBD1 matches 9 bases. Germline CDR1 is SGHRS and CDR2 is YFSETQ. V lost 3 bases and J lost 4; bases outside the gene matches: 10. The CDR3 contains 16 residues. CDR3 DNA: TGCGCCAGCAGCTGGGGGACAGGGAGCGCTGGCACTGAAGCTTTCTTT. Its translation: CASSWGTGSAGTEAFF.

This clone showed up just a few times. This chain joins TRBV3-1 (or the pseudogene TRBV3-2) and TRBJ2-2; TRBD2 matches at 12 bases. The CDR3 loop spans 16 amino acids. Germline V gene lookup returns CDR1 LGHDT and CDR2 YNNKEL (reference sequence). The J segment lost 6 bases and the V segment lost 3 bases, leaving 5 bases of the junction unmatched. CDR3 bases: TGTGCCAGCAGCCAGCCGGCTAGCGGGGGGGCCGGGGAGCTGTTTTTT. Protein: CASSQPASGGAGELFF.

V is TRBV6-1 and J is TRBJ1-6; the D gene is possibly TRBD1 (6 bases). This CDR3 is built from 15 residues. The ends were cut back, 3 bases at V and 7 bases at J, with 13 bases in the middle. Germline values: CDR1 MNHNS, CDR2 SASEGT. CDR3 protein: CASSDSRGGNSPLHF. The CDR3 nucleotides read TGTGCCAGCAGTGACAGCAGGGGTGGGAATTCACCCCTCCACTTT.

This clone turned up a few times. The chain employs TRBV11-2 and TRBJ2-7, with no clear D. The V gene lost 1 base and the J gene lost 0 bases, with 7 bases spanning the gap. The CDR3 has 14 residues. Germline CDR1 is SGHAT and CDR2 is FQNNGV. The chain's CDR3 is CASSLGASSYEQYF. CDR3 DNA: TGTGCCAGCAGCTTAGGGGCCAGCTCCTACGAGCAGTACTTC.

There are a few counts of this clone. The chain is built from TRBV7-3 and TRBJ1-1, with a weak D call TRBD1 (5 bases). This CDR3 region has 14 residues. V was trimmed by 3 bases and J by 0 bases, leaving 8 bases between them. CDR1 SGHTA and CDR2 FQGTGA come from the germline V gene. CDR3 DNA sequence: TGTGCCAGCAGCTTTGCAGGGATGAACACTGAAGCTTTCTTT. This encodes CASSFAGMNTEAFF.

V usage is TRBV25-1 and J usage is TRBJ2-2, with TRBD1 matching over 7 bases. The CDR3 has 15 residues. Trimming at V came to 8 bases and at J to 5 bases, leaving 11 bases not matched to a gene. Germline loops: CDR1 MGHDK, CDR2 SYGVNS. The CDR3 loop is CASEGQHHWTGELFF. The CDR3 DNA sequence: TGTGCCAGCGAGGGACAGCACCATTGGACCGGGGAGCTGTTTTTT.

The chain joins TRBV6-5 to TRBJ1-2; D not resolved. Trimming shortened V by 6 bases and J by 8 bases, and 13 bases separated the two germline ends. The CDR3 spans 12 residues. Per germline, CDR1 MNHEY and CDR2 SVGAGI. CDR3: CASRVGGWGYTF. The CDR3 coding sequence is TGTGCCAGCAGGGTGGGAGGATGGGGCTACACCTTC.

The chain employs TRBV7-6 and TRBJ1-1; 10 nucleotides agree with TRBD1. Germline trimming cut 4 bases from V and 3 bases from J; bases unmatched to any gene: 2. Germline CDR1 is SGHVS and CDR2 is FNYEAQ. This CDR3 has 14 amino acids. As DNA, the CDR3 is TGTGCCAGCAGCTCCGGGACAGGGGACACTGAAGCTTTCTTT. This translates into CASSSGTGDTEAFF.

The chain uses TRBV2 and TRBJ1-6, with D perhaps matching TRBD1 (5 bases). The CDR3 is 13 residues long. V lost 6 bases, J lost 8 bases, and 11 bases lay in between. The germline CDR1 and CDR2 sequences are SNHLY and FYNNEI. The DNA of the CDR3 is TGTGCCAGCAGGGATACAGGAGATTCACCCCTCCACTTT. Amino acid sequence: CASRDTGDSPLHF.

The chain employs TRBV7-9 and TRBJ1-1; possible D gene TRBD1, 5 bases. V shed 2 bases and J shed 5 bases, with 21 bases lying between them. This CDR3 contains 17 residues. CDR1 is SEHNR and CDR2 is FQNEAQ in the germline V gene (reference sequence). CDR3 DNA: TGTGCCAGCAGCTTAATGGGGGGTACCGGCGGAACGACTGAAGCTTTCTTT. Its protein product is CASSLMGGTGGTTEAFF.

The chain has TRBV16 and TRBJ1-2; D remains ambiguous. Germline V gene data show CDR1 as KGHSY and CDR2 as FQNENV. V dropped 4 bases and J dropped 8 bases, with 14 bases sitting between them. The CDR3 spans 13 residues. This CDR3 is CASSPLNGDGYTF. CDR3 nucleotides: TGTGCCAGCAGCCCCCTTAATGGAGACGGCTACACCTTC. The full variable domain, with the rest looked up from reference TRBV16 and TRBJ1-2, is GEEVAQTPKHLVRGEGQKAKLYCAPIKGHSYVFWYQQVLKNEFKFLISFQNENVFDETGMPKERFSAKCLPNSPCSLEIQATKLEDSAVYFCASSPLNGDGYTFGSGTRLTVV.

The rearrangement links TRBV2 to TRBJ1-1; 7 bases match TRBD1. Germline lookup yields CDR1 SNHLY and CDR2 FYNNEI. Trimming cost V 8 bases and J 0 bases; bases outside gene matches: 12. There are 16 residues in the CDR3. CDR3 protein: CASPPTGRPLNTEAFF. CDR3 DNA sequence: TGTGCCAGCCCTCCGACAGGGCGCCCGTTGAACACTGAAGCTTTCTTT.

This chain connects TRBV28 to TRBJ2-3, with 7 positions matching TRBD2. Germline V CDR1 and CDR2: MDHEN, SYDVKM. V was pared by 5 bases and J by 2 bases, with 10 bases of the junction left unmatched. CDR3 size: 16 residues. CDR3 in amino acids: CASSTSGALLTDTQYF. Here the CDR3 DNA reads TGTGCCAGCAGTACCAGCGGGGCCCTCCTCACAGATACGCAGTATTTT.

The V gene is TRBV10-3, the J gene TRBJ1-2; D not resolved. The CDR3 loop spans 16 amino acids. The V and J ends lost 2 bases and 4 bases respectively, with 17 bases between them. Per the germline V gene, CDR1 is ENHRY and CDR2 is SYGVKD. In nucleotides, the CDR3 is TGTGCCATCAGTGAGCGGCAGACACAAACTCCCTATGGCTACACCTTC. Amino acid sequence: CAISERQTQTPYGYTF.

This chain's CDR3 is CASSLSGGEKLFF. The CDR3 nucleotides are TGTGCCAGCAGCTTAAGCGGGGGGGAAAAACTGTTTTTT. V usage is TRBV7-2 and J usage is TRBJ1-4; weak D call: TRBD1 (5 bases). Trimming stripped 2 bases from V and 8 bases from J, with 9 bases between. CDR1 is SGHTA and CDR2 is FQGNSA in the germline V gene. The CDR3 contains 13 residues.

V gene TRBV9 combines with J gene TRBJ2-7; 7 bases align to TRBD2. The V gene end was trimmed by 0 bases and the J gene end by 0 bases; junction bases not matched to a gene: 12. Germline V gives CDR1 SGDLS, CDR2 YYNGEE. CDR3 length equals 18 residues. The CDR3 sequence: CASSVGTASGGISYEQYF. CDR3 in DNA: TGTGCCAGCAGCGTAGGGACCGCTAGCGGTGGGATCTCCTACGAGCAGTACTTC. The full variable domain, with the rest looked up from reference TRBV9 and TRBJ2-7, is DSGVTQTPKHLITATGQRVTLRCSPRSGDLSVYWYQQSLDQGLQFLIQYYNGEERAKGNILERFSAQQFPDLHSELNLSSLELGDSALYFCASSVGTASGGISYEQYFGPGTRLTVT.

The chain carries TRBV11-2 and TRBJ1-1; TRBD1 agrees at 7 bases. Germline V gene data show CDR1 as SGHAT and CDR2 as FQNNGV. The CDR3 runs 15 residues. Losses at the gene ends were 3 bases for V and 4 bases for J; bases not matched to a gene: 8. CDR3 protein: CASSFGTAGGTEAFF. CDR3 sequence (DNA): TGTGCCAGCAGCTTCGGGACAGCCGGTGGCACTGAAGCTTTCTTT.

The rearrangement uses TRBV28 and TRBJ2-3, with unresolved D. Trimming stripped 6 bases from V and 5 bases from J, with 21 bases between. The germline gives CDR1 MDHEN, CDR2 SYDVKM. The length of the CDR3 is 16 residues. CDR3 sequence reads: CASRAKRGGLRDTQYF. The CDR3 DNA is TGTGCCAGCAGGGCCAAACGTGGCGGCCTCCGAGATACGCAGTATTTT.